This T cell receptor (beta chain) emerged from a study of T cell responses to AZD1222 COVID-19 vaccine. General study findings and limits: Baseline antibody screening turned up just a handful of seropositive AZD1222 recipients. Regions 160-218 and 743-854 held dominance among vaccine-associated CD4 TCRs, which spanned spike. Regions left unmutated in variants are reportedly the target of nearly half of spike-specific TCRs.

The data were produced by immunoSEQ multiplex PCR, yet TCRdb's version contains in-frame clones alone and is incomplete. The sample yields about 76,000 clones, roughly 90% seen once. On this clone itself: Its specificity is not known.

The germline CDR1 and CDR2 sequences are MNHEY and SVGEGT. The V end was cut by 5 bases, the J end by 7 bases, with 17 bases between. The CDR3 contains 14 residues. This sequence originates from an adult in good health. This rearrangement joins TRBV6-2 or TRBV6-3 to TRBJ1-2; D is possibly TRBD1 (5 bases). The sequences come from peripheral blood, collected on day 0 of MenACWY control vaccination. The CDR3: CASSGSGPPTGYTF. In nucleotides, the CDR3 is TGTGCCAGCAGTGGATCGGGACCACCTACTGGCTACACCTTC.